This T cell receptor (beta chain) stems from a study of CXCR3-negative and CXCR3-positive naive CD8 T cells. About the study: Roughly 1.5 +/- 0.3 million TRB reads came from each library, giving about 150 million in total. General study points: In naive cells, CXCR3-negative and CXCR3-positive subsets had similar TRBV-TRBJ usage; memory cells differed. For CXCR3-positive naive cells, TRB CDR3s were more hydrophobic than those of CXCR3-negative naive cells.

Naive CD8+ T cells displayed a CD45RO-CCR7+CD27+CD95- phenotype. This CDR3 comprises 14 residues. Germline loops: CDR1 SGHAT, CDR2 FQDESV (reference sequence). To note about this clonotype: Its antigen is not known.

UMI-labeled 5' RACE TRB cDNA libraries were prepared from the cells. TCRdb reanalyzed the 5' RACE reads and collapses them to one entry per CDR3 protein, without DNA. The listing records several thousand distinct CDR3 sequences. The V call is TRBV11-1, the J call TRBJ2-7; TCRdb indicates TRBD2, and absent DNA this call remains unverified. The TCR sequence derives from a human donor in good health. Some clones in this sample may be carry-over from other donors' samples. Sequenced input: naive CXCR3+ CD8+ T cells from blood. The subset is: CD45RO-CCR7+CD27+CD95- naive CD8+ T cells expressing CXCR3 (TNR3+). The CDR3 loop is CASSYPGTSYEQYF.